One and the same sample provided the 28 T cell receptor beta chains below, sequenced in a study of cytomegalovirus exposure and HLA in healthy donors. The PCR employed 60 Vbeta primers together with 13 Jbeta primers. Sequenced by immunoSEQ multiplex PCR; TCRdb stores in-frame clones only, minus some. This sample has some 180,000 clones; about four fifths occur once, and the top ten carry over 12%. Material: PBMCs. These receptors came from a woman aged 30 to 39 in good health and CMV-seropositive.

Details on this clone: The germline gene is not matched at one end of the junction; a read error may be the cause. The chain has TRBV7-2 and TRBJ2-3; a weak D match, TRBD2 (5 bases). Germline V gene sequence: CDR1 SGHTA, CDR2 FQGNSA. The CDR3 totals 17 residues. The CDR3 is CVSSLVRLTYSTDTQYF. The CDR3 DNA sequence: TGTGTCAGCAGCTTAGTCAGACTAACTTATAGCACAGATACGCAGTATTTT.

The rearrangement uses TRBV12-5 and TRBJ1-3; D remains ambiguous. In germline, CDR1 is LGHNT, CDR2 FRNRAP. V gave up 0 bases and J gave up 9 bases, with 9 bases separating them. The CDR3 is 13 residues long. The CDR3 nucleotides read TGTGCTAGTGGTTTGGTTGGGCGGGGCACCATATATTTT. Its translation: CASGLVGRGTIYF.

This clone was recorded only once. This chain uses TRBV30 with TRBJ1-4; D unclear. The CDR3 contains 14 residues. Germline V gene data show CDR1 as GTSNPN and CDR2 as SVGIG (reference sequence). V was clipped by 3 bases and J by 0 bases, with 8 bases between them. The DNA of the CDR3 is TGTGCCTGGAGACAGCATGCAACTAATGAAAAACTGTTTTTT. It encodes CAWRQHATNEKLFF.

The rearrangement uses TRBV11-2 and TRBJ2-5; 10 bases are shared with TRBD2. The tail of the sequence fits TRBJ2-7 better, so the J call may be wrong. CDR1 is SGHAT and CDR2 is FQNNGV in the germline V gene. The CDR3 covers 15 residues. CDR3 sequence: CASSSSSGGSYEQYF. DNA of the CDR3: TGTGCCAGCAGTTCTTCTAGCGGGGGATCCTACGAGCAGTACTTC.

This clone has only a few counts. The chain couples TRBV5-6 to TRBJ2-5; 7 bases fit TRBD1. J gave up 2 bases and V 2 bases, and 6 bases lay outside the gene matches. In germline, CDR1 is SGHDT, CDR2 YYEEEE. CDR3 length: 15 amino acids. CDR3 DNA sequence: TGTGCCAGCAGCTTACTGACAGGGATACAAGAGACCCAGTACTTC. This codes for CASSLLTGIQETQYF.

This chain connects TRBV15 to TRBJ1-5, with TRBD1 identical over 11 bases. The CDR3 is made up of 16 amino acids. CDR1 and CDR2 (germline): LNHNV, YYDKDF (reference sequence). J lost 4 bases, V lost 3 bases, and 5 bases had no gene match. The CDR3 protein is CATSRDRGLRNQPQHF. The DNA of the CDR3 is TGTGCCACCAGCAGGGACAGGGGGCTTAGAAATCAGCCCCAGCATTTT.

The chain employs TRBV4-2 and TRBJ1-1; D is perhaps TRBD1 (5 bases). This CDR3 contains 14 residues. In germline, CDR1 is LGHNA, CDR2 YNFKEQ. V was pared by 5 bases and J by 3 bases, with 13 bases between. The CDR3 bases are TGTGCCAGCAGCTGGACAAGGTCGGACACTGAAGCTTTCTTT. Translated: CASSWTRSDTEAFF.

CDR3 nucleotides: TGTGCCAGCAGCTGGGACAGGGGGGGTAGCTCCTACGAGCAGTACTTC. Amino acid sequence: CASSWDRGGSSYEQYF. The chain recombines TRBV11-3 with TRBJ2-7; 11 bases fit TRBD1. The germline V gene has CDR1 SGHNT and CDR2 YENEEA. The CDR3 sequence is 16 residues long. V lost 4 bases, J lost 0 bases, and 5 bases stayed unmatched.

The rearrangement uses TRBV6-6 and TRBJ1-5; a possible D gene is TRBD1 (5 bases). CDR3 length equals 14 residues. The germline CDR1 and CDR2 sequences are MNHNY and SVGAGI (reference sequence). V was cut by 2 bases and J by 7 bases, with 12 bases left in between. The CDR3 spells CASSYLGGGQPQHF. CDR3 coding DNA: TGTGCCAGCAGTTACCTCGGGGGTGGGCAGCCCCAGCATTTT.

This clone was detected only a few times. The CDR3 sequence is CASSQGQDNEKLFF. The CDR3 region has the DNA TGCGCCAGCAGCCAGGGACAGGATAATGAAAAACTGTTTTTT. The chain joins TRBV5-1 to TRBJ1-4; 8 nucleotides align to TRBD1. Trimming cost V 4 bases and J 4 bases; bases outside gene matches: 3. The germline gives CDR1 SGHRS, CDR2 YFSETQ. The CDR3 contains 14 residues.

This clone was observed once. CDR3 bases: TGCAGCGTTGAGTCTTCGGGACAGGGGGTAGACGAGCAGTACTTC. Protein product: CSVESSGQGVDEQYF. The genes are TRBV29-1 and TRBJ2-7; 11 bases are shared with TRBD1. Germline assignment: CDR1 SQVTM and CDR2 ANQGSEA. The length of the CDR3 is 15 residues. V was pared by 3 bases and J by 5 bases, with 9 bases of the junction left unmatched.

The CDR3 DNA reads TGTGCCAGCAGTAAGTCAACAGGGGAGAGGGCCTATGGCTACACCTTC. It codes for CASSKSTGERAYGYTF. This sequence joins TRBV9 and TRBJ1-2, with 7 bases identical to TRBD1. This CDR3 has 16 amino acids. V lost 5 bases and J lost 4; bases outside the gene matches: 14. From germline, CDR1 is SGDLS and CDR2 YYNGEE.

This rearrangement joins TRBV4-3 to TRBJ1-1; D not certain. Germline CDR1 reads LGHNA; CDR2 reads YSLEER. Trimming stripped 0 bases from V and 1 base from J, with 15 bases between. The CDR3 extends over 17 amino acids. CDR3 bases: TGCGCCAGCAGCCAAGATCCCGGCGAGGAGGGGAACACTGAAGCTTTCTTT. It yields the protein CASSQDPGEEGNTEAFF.

The chain couples TRBV30 to TRBJ2-3, with D tentatively TRBD2 (6 bases). CDR1 is GTSNPN and CDR2 is SVGIG in the germline V gene (reference sequence). V shed 2 bases and J shed 0 bases, with 12 bases lying between them. The CDR3 is 15 residues long. The DNA for the CDR3 is TGTGCCTGGAGTTCGACTAGACCCAGCACAGATACGCAGTATTTT. It yields the protein CAWSSTRPSTDTQYF.

The rearrangement joins TRBV9 to TRBJ2-2; TRBD2 agrees at 12 bases. Germline V gene data show CDR1 as SGDLS and CDR2 as YYNGEE. The V segment lost 2 bases and the J segment 0 bases; nucleotides outside the gene matches: 2. The CDR3 runs to 17 residues. CDR3: CASSVASGGANTGELFF. The DNA of the CDR3 is TGTGCCAGCAGCGTGGCTAGCGGGGGGGCGAACACCGGGGAGCTGTTTTTT.

Only a few counts were recorded for this clone. V is TRBV13 and J is TRBJ2-1; D is possibly TRBD1 (7 bases). The V gene's germline CDR1 is PRHDT and CDR2 FYEKMQ (reference sequence). Trimming pared 5 bases from V and 3 bases from J, leaving 17 bases between. The CDR3 consists of 16 residues. The CDR3 protein is CASSARGQGDYNEQFF. DNA for the CDR3: TGTGCCAGCAGCGCCCGGGGGCAGGGGGACTACAATGAGCAGTTCTTC.

CDR3 sequence reads: CASSKREIGNQPQHF. The CDR3 region has the DNA TGTGCCAGCAGCAAGAGGGAAATAGGCAATCAGCCCCAGCATTTT. The gene calls are TRBV2 and TRBJ1-5; D is ambiguous. The CDR3 runs to 15 residues. The germline V gene encodes CDR1 SNHLY and CDR2 FYNNEI. V lost 6 bases and J 2 bases, leaving 14 bases between the germline ends.

V and J are TRBV5-1 and TRBJ2-7; 9 nucleotides line up with TRBD1. Germline CDR1 is SGHRS and CDR2 is YFSETQ. This CDR3 has 14 residues. Germline trimming cut 3 bases from V and 3 bases from J; bases unmatched to any gene: 4. The CDR3 region is CASSSGTGYYEQYF. The CDR3 DNA reads as TGCGCCAGCAGCTCCGGGACAGGGTACTACGAGCAGTACTTC.

The chain joins TRBV9 to TRBJ2-7; D gene ambiguous. Trimming removed 0 bases from V and 6 bases from J, with 10 bases in between. The CDR3 covers 13 residues. Per germline, CDR1 SGDLS and CDR2 YYNGEE. The CDR3 DNA reads as TGTGCCAGCAGCGTAGCGGAGCACTTCGAGCAGTACTTC. Its protein product is CASSVAEHFEQYF.

This clone was seen only a few times. This chain connects TRBV7-2 to TRBJ2-3; D is ambiguous. The V end was cut by 3 bases, the J end by 1 base, with 8 bases between. The CDR3 is 14 residues long. Germline-derived CDR1 and CDR2 are SGHTA and FQGNSA. This chain's CDR3 is CASSLVGRTDTQYF. CDR3 nucleotides: TGTGCCAGCAGCTTGGTTGGCCGCACAGATACGCAGTATTTT.

V usage is TRBV28 and J usage is TRBJ1-5, with TRBD1 matching 7 bases. The V gene's germline CDR1 is MDHEN and CDR2 SYDVKM. V lost 5 bases, J lost 7 bases, and 5 bases stayed unmatched. This CDR3 is 13 amino acids long. CDR3 nucleotide sequence: TGTGCCAGCAGTCATACAGGGGAACAGCCCCAGCATTTT. Amino acids: CASSHTGEQPQHF.

The V and J genes are TRBV21-1 and TRBJ2-3; the table's D call, TRBD2, was not checked against the DNA. TRBV21-1 is classified as a pseudogene. The CDR3 loop spans 17 amino acids. The CDR3 is CASSKRASGRGENTQYF. In nucleotides, the CDR3 is TGTGCCAGCAGCAAACGGGCTAGCGGGAGAGGTGAGAATACGCAGTATTTT.

This chain's CDR3 is CASSLLLSLSNQPQHF. The CDR3 DNA follows: TGTGCCAGCAGCTTACTTTTGAGCCTTAGCAATCAGCCCCAGCATTTT. V is TRBV7-2 and J is TRBJ1-5, with D unresolved. Germline assignment: CDR1 SGHTA and CDR2 FQGNSA. V lost 2 bases, J lost 0 bases, and 11 bases lay in between. This CDR3 contains 16 residues.

The chain joins TRBV5-1 to TRBJ2-2, with TRBD2 matching over 10 bases. V was clipped by 4 bases and J by 4 bases; unmatched bases: 4. The CDR3 has 15 amino acids. In germline, CDR1 is SGHRS, CDR2 YFSETQ. CDR3 in amino acids: CASSSGGAGTGELFF. The CDR3 coding sequence is TGCGCCAGCAGCAGCGGGGGGGCCGGCACCGGGGAGCTGTTTTTT. The full variable domain, its missing parts supplied by reference TRBV5-1 and TRBJ2-2, is KAGVTQTPRYLIKTRGQQVTLSCSPISGHRSVSWYQQTPGQGLQFLFEYFSETQRNKGNFPGRFSGRQFSNSRSEMNVSTLELGDSALYLCASSSGGAGTGELFFGEGSRLTVL.

The rearrangement uses TRBV7-2 and TRBJ2-5, with D tentatively TRBD1 (6 bases). Germline-derived CDR1 and CDR2 are SGHTA and FQGNSA. The CDR3 is 16 amino acids. Between the trimmed V and J ends, which lost 5 bases and 2 bases, there was a span of 18 bases. The CDR3 nucleotides read TGTGCCAGCAGCCCGGACCTGGGGGCCCGGCAAGAGACCCAGTACTTC. Its translation is CASSPDLGARQETQYF. The full variable domain, rest sourced from reference TRBV7-2 and TRBJ2-5, is GAGVSQSPSNKVTEKGKDVELRCDPISGHTALYWYRQSLGQGLEFLIYFQGNSAPDKSGLPSDRFSAERTGGSVSTLTIQRTQQEDSAVYLCASSPDLGARQETQYFGPGTRLLVL.

The chain employs TRBV5-1 and TRBJ2-1; 10 bases are shared with TRBD2. Germline V lookup: CDR1 SGHRS, CDR2 YFSETQ. This CDR3 has 16 residues. After removal of 2 bases from V and 4 bases from J, the junction contained 6 bases not matched to a gene. CDR3: CASSFVSGGPYNEQFF. CDR3 sequence (DNA): TGCGCCAGCAGCTTTGTTAGCGGGGGGCCTTACAATGAGCAGTTCTTC.

V gene TRBV5-1 combines with J gene TRBJ2-7; 7 nucleotides match TRBD1. The CDR3 has 16 amino acids. V was clipped by 4 bases and J by 3 bases; unmatched bases: 13. Germline assignment: CDR1 SGHRS and CDR2 YFSETQ. Here the CDR3 DNA reads TGCGCCAGCAGCCCAACAGGGGAACACTACTACTACGAGCAGTACTTC. As protein: CASSPTGEHYYYEQYF.

The chain carries TRBV2 and TRBJ2-7; 9 nucleotides line up with TRBD1. This CDR3 has 14 residues. V dropped 6 bases and J dropped 2; count of bases not matched to a gene: 5. The germline CDR1 and CDR2 sequences are SNHLY and FYNNEI. CDR3 DNA sequence: TGTGCCAGCAGCCCCGGGACAGGGCCCTACGAGCAGTACTTC. Translated, it gives CASSPGTGPYEQYF.